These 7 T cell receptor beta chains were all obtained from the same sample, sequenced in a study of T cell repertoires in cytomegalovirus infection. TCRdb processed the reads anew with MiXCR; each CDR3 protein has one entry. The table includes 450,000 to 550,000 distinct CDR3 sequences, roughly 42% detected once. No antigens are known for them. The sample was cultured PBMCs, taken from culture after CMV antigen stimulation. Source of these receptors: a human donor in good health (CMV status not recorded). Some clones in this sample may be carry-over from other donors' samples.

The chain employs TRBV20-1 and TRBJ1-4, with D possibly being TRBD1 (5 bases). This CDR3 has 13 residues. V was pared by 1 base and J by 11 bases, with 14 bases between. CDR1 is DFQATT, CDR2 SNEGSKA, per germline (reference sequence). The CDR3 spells CSARVQVGEKLFF. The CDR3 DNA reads TGCAGTGCTAGAGTACAGGTGGGCGAGAAACTGTTTTTT.

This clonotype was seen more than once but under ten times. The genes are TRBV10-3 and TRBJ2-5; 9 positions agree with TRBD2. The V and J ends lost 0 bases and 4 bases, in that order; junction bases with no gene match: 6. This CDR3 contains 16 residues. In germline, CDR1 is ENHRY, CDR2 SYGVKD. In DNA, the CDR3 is TGTGCCATCAGTGAGTCGCGCGGGAGGGCTGGAGAGACCCAGTACTTC. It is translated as CAISESRGRAGETQYF.

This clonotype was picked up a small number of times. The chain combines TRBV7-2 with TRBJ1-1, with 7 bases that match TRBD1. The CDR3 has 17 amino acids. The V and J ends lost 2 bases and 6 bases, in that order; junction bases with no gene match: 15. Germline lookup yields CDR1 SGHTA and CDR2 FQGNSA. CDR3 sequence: CASSLRGGEGARAEAFF. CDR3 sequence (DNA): TGTGCCAGCAGCTTAAGGGGCGGGGAGGGGGCGAGGGCTGAAGCTTTCTTT. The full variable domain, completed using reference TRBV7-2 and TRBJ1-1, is GAGVSQSPSNKVTEKGKDVELRCDPISGHTALYWYRQSLGQGLEFLIYFQGNSAPDKSGLPSDRFSAERTGGSVSTLTIQRTQQEDSAVYLCASSLRGGEGARAEAFFGQGTRLTVV.

DNA of the CDR3: TGTGCCAGCAGTTCAGGGGGCTGGGATAATTCACCCCTCCACTTT. Its translation: CASSSGGWDNSPLHF. This chain uses TRBV6-5 with TRBJ1-6; 8 bases align to TRBD1. Germline values: CDR1 MNHEY, CDR2 SVGAGI. J lost 5 bases, V lost 4 bases, and 4 bases had no gene match. The CDR3 is 15 residues long.

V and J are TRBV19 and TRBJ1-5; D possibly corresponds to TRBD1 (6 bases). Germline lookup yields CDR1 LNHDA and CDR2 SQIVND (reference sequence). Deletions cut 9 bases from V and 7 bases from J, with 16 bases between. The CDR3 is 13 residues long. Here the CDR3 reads CASKGGEGQPQHF. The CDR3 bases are TGTGCCAGCAAAGGGGGGGAGGGGCAGCCCCAGCATTTT.

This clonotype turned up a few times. CDR3 protein: CASSIDRPPQDEQFF. CDR3 coding DNA: TGTGCCAGTAGTATAGACCGACCTCCCCAGGATGAGCAGTTCTTC. The chain employs TRBV19 and TRBJ2-1; D remains ambiguous. V lost 0 bases to trimming and J lost 8 bases, with 14 bases between them. The germline CDR1 and CDR2 sequences are LNHDA and SQIVND (reference sequence). This CDR3 has 15 residues.

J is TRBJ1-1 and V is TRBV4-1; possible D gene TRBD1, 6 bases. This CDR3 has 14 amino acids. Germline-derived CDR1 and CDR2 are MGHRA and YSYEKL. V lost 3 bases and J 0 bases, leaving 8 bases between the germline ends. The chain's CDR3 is CASSQPGVNTEAFF. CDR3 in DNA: TGCGCCAGCAGCCAGCCAGGGGTGAACACTGAAGCTTTCTTT.